Listed below are T cell receptor beta chains from one sample, sequenced in a study of cytomegalovirus exposure and HLA in healthy donors. This table comes from immunoSEQ multiplex PCR, and its TCRdb copy is limited to in-frame clones, with some not included. The sample contains fewer than 200,000 clones, about four fifths of which appear only once. Sequencing used PBMCs. These receptors all come from a man between 50 and 59 years old in good health and CMV-seronegative. Both conserved end residues are part of each CDR3. The order of the fields is clone size, V gene, J gene, CDR3 protein. Clone size, where shown, is once, few, many, or a class for clones that have expanded.

.,TRBV2,TRBJ2-1,CASRGDRASYNEQFF
.,TRBV7-2,TRBJ1-2,CASRDRDRGNYGYTF
once,TRBV27,TRBJ1-3,CASSLYGTGTGNTIYF
.,TRBV29-1,TRBJ2-3,CSVESGLAPDTQYF
.,TRBV7-9,TRBJ1-1,CASSPSGRNTEAFF
.,TRBV7-2,TRBJ2-7,CASSFDGGSGQYF
.,TRBV5-1,TRBJ2-7,CASSAGLAGASPYEQYF
.,TRBV19,TRBJ1-5,CASSFLTGSRNQPQHF
.,TRBV4-2,TRBJ2-3,CASSPGRGGRDTQYF
.,TRBV11-3,TRBJ2-1,CASSPSWSSYNEQFF
.,TRBV18,TRBJ2-7,CASSPRGTSYEQYF
.,TRBV14,TRBJ2-6,CASSQDYRDRGHRVLTF
.,TRBV19,TRBJ2-3,CASRGRGSTDTQYF
.,TRBV19,TRBJ2-3,CASSGYSGSGTDTQYF
.,TRBV6-5,TRBJ1-2,CASSYDPGGVGYGYTF
once,TRBV28,TRBJ2-5,CASSPDRVKETQYF
.,TRBV9,TRBJ2-6,CASSVVTGANVLTF
.,TRBV28,TRBJ1-6,CASSSPDGGRWNSPLHF
.,TRBV11-1,TRBJ2-7,CASSRMDRAAYEQYF
.,TRBV4-2,TRBJ2-7,CASSQDSPGLAGGYEQYF
.,TRBV27,TRBJ2-6,CASSHFRDSGANVLTF
.,TRBV7-2,TRBJ2-7,CASSGGTGFMDEQYF
.,TRBV7-2,TRBJ2-7,CASSGLSAPYEQYF
.,TRBV13,TRBJ2-7,CASSLTRRTNEQYF